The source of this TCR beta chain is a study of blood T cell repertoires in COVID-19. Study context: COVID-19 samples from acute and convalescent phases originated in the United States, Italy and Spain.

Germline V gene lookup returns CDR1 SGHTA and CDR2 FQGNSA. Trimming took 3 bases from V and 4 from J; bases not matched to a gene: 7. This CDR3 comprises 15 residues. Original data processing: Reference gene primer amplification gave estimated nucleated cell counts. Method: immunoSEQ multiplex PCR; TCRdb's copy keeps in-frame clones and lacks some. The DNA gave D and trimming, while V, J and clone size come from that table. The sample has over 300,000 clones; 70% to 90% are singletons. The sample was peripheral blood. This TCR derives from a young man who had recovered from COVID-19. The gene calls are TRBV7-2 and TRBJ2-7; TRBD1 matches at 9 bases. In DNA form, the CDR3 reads TGTGCCAGCAGCTTTTCCGGACAGGGGTATTACGAGCAGTACTTC. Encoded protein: CASSFSGQGYYEQYF.